Listed below are T cell receptor beta chains from one sample, sequenced in a study of T cell repertoires in aging, cancer and after chemotherapy. TCRdb re-called the multiplex PCR reads through MiXCR, storing one row per CDR3 protein. The sample yields around 2,800 distinct CDR3 sequences, 30% seen once. Sequenced sample: blood. Receptor source: a human donor with a solid tumor. CDR3s leave out the opening cysteine and the closing phenylalanine or tryptophan. A D gene is named only where the DNA matches it firmly.

D: TRBD1; V: TRBV7-2; CDR3: ASSLVGGDEQF
D: .; V: TRBV7-3; CDR3: ASSLIRGLLAKNIQY
D: TRBD2; V: TRBV7-6; CDR3: ASSLGTSGRDIQY
D: TRBD1; V: TRBV6-1; CDR3: ASLWDSSQPQH
D: TRBD2; V: TRBV15; CDR3: ATRAGGRSGANVLT
D: TRBD1; V: TRBV5-5; CDR3: ASSLATTGAINYGYT
D: TRBD2; V: TRBV29-1; CDR3: SVVGLAFTDTQY
D: TRBD2; V: TRBV6-1; CDR3: ASHLGLAGGEQY
D: .; V: TRBV7-2; CDR3: ASSLDGGGGYGYT
D: .; V: TRBV5-1; CDR3: ASSGQEAYEQY
D: TRBD1; V: TRBV7-9; CDR3: ASIGGQGGGEAF
D: .; V: TRBV29-1; CDR3: SVGQSVDGYT
D: TRBD1; V: TRBV18; CDR3: ASSPSQGYPNQPQH
D: TRBD1; V: TRBV27; CDR3: ASSLYRQGGGNSNQPQH
D: TRBD1; V: TRBV18; CDR3: ASSPPRVQGAYEQY
D: TRBD1; V: TRBV12-3/TRBV12-4; CDR3: ASTHRGNTEAF
D: TRBD2; V: TRBV20-1; CDR3: SAPAQSSGSNEQY
D: TRBD2; V: TRBV6-5; CDR3: ASSYSGGSSYEQY
D: .; V: TRBV28; CDR3: ASSLPGSRQY
D: .; V: TRBV19; CDR3: ASSIDTGSSYNSPLH
D: .; V: TRBV6-5; CDR3: ASRGGNTIY
D: TRBD2; V: TRBV7-2; CDR3: ASSLVSSGGGGADTQY
D: TRBD1; V: TRBV6-6; CDR3: ASSPDRVGTDTQY
D: .; V: TRBV7-3; CDR3: ASSLGQNTEAF
D: .; V: TRBV6-1; CDR3: ASRPSEPGAF
D: .; V: TRBV6-5; CDR3: ASSQPRQLNTGELF
D: .; V: TRBV5-5; CDR3: ASSDSRGYGYT
D: TRBD1; V: TRBV20-1; CDR3: RGGTGKFEQY
D: .; V: TRBV27; CDR3: ASLKRRGTDTQY
D: .; V: TRBV6-5; CDR3: ASSLLDMNTEAF
D: .; V: TRBV5-1; CDR3: ASSLQGTNEKLF